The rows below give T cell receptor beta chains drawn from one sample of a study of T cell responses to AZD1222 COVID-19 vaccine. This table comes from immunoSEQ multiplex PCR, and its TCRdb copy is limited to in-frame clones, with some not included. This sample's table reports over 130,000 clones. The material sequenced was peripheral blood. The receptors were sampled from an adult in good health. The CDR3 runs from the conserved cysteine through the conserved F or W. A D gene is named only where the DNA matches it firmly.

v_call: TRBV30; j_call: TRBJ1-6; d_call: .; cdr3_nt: TGTGCCTGGAGTGTACTGATTGAGGGGGGTTCACCCCTCCACTTT; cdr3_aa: CAWSVLIEGGSPLHF
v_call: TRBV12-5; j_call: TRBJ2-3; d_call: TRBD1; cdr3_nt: TGTGCTAGTGGTCTACGTGGGACAGGGGCCCTGGGTTATAGCACAGATACGCAGTATTTT; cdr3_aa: CASGLRGTGALGYSTDTQYF
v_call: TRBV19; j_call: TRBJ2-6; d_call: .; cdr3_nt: TGTGCCAGTAGAACAATTGGCGGGGGGGCCAACGTCCTGACTTTC; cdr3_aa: CASRTIGGGANVLTF
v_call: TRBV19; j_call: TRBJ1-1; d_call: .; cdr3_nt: TGTGCCAGTAGTATTCAATTGAACACTGAAGCTTTCTTT; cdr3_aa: CASSIQLNTEAFF
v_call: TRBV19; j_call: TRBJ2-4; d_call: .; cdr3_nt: TGTGCCAGTAGTATTTGGCGCGACGGCGACAAAAACATTCAGTACTTC; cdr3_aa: CASSIWRDGDKNIQYF
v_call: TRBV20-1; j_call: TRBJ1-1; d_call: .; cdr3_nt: TGCAGTGCTAGTCGCAGGGCTGAAGCTTTCTTT; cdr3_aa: CSASRRAEAFF
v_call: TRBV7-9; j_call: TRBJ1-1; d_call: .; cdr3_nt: TGTGCCAGCAGCTCGGATACGGACACTGAAGCTTTCTTT; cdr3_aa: CASSSDTDTEAFF
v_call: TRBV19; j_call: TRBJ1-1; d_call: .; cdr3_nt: TGTGCCAGTAGTTTGGACACGAACACTGAAGCTTTCTTT; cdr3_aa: CASSLDTNTEAFF
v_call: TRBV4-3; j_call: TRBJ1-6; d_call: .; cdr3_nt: TGCGCCAGCAGCCAAGGGTCGCCCTATAATTCACCCCTCCACTTT; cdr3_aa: CASSQGSPYNSPLHF
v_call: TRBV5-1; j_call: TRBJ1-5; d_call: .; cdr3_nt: TGCGCCAGCAGCTTGGCCGGCGGGTCCCAGGGGCCCCAGCATTTT; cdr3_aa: CASSLAGGSQGPQHF
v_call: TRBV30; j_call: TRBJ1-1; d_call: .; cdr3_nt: TGTGCCTGGAGTGTAAGCCCCCGGGCGGACACTGAAGCTTTCTTT; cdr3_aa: CAWSVSPRADTEAFF
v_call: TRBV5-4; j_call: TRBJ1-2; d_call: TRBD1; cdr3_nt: TGTGCCAGCAGCTTGGCCCAGGGGGCTGGCTACACCTTC; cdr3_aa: CASSLAQGAGYTF
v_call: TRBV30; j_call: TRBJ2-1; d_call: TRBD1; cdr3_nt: TGTGCCTGGGGTGGGACAGGGGTCCATGAGCAGTTCTTC; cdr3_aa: CAWGGTGVHEQFF
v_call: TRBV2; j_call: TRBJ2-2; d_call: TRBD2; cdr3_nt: TGTGCCAGCAGGGCCTCTAGCGGGGTGAACACCGGGGAGCTGTTTTTT; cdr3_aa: CASRASSGVNTGELFF
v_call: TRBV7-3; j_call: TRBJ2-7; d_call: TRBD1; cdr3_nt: TGTGCCAGCAGCCTGGACAGGAGCTCCTACGAGCAGTACTTC; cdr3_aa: CASSLDRSSYEQYF
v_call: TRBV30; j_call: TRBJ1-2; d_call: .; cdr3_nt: TGTGCCTGGAGTGTAAGGGGGGCGCGCTATGGCTACACCTTC; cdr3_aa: CAWSVRGARYGYTF
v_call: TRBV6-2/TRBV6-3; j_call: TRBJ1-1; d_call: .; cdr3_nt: TGTGCCAGCAGTTATAACCTTGAGAACACTGAAGCTTTCTTT; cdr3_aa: CASSYNLENTEAFF
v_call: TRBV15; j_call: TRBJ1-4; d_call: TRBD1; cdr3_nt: TGTGCCACCAGCAGAGCGCAGGGGGGAGAAAAACTGTTTTTT; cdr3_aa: CATSRAQGGEKLFF
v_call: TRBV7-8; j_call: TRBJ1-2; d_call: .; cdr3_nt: TGTGCCAGCAGCTTAGCGGACCCAAGCTATGGCTACACCTTC; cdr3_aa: CASSLADPSYGYTF
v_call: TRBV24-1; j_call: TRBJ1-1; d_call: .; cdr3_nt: TGTGCCACCAGTGATCGGGGACCGCCGAACACTGAAGCTTTCTTT; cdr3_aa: CATSDRGPPNTEAFF
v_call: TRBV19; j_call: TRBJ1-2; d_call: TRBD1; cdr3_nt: TGTGCCAGTAGCACCGACAGGGATGGCTACACCTTC; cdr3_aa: CASSTDRDGYTF
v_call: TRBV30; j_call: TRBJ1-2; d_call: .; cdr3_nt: TGTGCCGCGGCTAGGACCGACTATGGCTACACCTTC; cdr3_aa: CAAARTDYGYTF
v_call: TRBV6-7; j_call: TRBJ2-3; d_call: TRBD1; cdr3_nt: TGTGCCAGCAGTCTCCCGGGACAGCTAGCCACAGATACGCAGTATTTT; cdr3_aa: CASSLPGQLATDTQYF
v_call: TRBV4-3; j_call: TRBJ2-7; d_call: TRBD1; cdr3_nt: TGCGCCAGCAGCCTTTCTTTCAATCCGGGACAGGGGGTCTACGAGCAGTACTTC; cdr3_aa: CASSLSFNPGQGVYEQYF
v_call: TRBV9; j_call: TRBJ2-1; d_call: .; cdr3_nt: TGTGCCAGCAGCGGGGACTCCTACAATGAGCAGTTCTTC; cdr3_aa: CASSGDSYNEQFF
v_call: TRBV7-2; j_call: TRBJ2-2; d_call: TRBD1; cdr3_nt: TGTGCCAGCAATGGAAGGACAGGGGAGACCGGGGAGCTGTTTTTT; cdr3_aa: CASNGRTGETGELFF
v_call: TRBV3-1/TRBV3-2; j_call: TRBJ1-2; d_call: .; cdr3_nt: TGTGCCAGCAGCCAAGCCCCCGGCAGGGCTGATGGCTACACCTTC; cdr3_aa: CASSQAPGRADGYTF
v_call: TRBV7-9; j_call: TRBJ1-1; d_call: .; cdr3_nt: TGTGCCAGCAGCTTAGTACGGCTACTCAACACTGAAGCTTTCTTT; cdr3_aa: CASSLVRLLNTEAFF
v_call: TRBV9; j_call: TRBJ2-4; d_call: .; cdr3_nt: TGTGCCAGCAGCGTAGATGCGGGGTTCGCCGGCATTCAGTACTTC; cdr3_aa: CASSVDAGFAGIQYF
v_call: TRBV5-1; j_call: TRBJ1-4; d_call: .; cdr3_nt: TGCGCCAGCAGCTTGGGCAGGGATCCAACTAATGAAAAACTGTTTTTT; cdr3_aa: CASSLGRDPTNEKLFF
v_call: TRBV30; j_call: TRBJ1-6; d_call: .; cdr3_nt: TGTGCCTGGAGTCTAACCGATAATTCACCCCTCCACTTT; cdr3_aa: CAWSLTDNSPLHF
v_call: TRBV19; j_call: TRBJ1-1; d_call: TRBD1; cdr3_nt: TGTGCCAGTAGTCCCGGACAGGGCACAACTGAAGCTTTCTTT; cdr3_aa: CASSPGQGTTEAFF
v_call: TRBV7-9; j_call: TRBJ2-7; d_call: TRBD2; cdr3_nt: TGTGCCAGCAGCTTGGGACTAGCGGGGGGGAAATCCTACGAGCAGTACTTC; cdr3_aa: CASSLGLAGGKSYEQYF
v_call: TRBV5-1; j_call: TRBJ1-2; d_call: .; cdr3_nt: TGCGCCAGCAGCTCCGACAGTTACTATGGCTACACCTTC; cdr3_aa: CASSSDSYYGYTF
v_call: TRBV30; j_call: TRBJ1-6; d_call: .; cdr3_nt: TGTGCCTGGGCCGGGACACTTAATTCACCCCTCCACTTT; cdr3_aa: CAWAGTLNSPLHF
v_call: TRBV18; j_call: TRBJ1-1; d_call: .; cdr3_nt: TGTGCCAGCTCACCCCAGCAGGGGACTGAAGCTTTCTTT; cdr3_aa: CASSPQQGTEAFF
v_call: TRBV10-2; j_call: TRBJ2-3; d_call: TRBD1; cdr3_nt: TGCGCCAGCAAGGGGACAGGGGTGTCAGGCACAGATACGCAGTATTTT; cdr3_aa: CASKGTGVSGTDTQYF